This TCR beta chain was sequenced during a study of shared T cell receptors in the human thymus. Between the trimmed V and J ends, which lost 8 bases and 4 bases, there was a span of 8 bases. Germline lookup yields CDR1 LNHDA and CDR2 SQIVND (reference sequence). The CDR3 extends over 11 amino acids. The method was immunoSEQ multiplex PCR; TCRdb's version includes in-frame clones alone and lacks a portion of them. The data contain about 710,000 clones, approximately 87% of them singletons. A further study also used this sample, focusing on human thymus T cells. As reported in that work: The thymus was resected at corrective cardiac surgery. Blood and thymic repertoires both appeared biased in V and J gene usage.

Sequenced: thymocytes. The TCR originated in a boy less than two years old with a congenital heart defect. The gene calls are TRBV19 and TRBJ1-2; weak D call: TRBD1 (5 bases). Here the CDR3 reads CASWRGYGYTF. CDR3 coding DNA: TGTGCCAGTTGGAGGGGCTATGGCTACACCTTC.